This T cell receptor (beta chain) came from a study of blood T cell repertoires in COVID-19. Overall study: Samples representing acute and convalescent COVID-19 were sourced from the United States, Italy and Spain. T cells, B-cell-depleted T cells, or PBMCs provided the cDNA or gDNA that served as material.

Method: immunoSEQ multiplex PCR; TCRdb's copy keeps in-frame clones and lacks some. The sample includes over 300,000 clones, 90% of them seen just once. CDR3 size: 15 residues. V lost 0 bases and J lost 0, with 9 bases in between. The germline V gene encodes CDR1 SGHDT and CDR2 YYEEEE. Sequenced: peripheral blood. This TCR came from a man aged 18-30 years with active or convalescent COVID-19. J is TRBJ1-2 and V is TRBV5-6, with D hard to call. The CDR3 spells CASSLGQKANYGYTF. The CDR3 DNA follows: TGTGCCAGCAGCTTGGGGCAAAAAGCTAACTATGGCTACACCTTC.